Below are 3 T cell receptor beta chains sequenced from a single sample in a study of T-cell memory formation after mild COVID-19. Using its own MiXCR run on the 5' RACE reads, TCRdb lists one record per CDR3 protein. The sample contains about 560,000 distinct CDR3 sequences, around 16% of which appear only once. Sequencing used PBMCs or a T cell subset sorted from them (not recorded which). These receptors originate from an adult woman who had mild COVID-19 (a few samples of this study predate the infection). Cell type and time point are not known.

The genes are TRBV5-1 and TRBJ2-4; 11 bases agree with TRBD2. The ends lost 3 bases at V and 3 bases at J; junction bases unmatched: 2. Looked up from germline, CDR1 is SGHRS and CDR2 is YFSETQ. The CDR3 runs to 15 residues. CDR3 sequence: CASSSGLAGKNIQYF. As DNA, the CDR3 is TGCGCCAGCAGCTCTGGACTAGCGGGCAAAAACATTCAGTACTTC. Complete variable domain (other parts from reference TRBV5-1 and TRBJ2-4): KAGVTQTPRYLIKTRGQQVTLSCSPISGHRSVSWYQQTPGQGLQFLFEYFSETQRNKGNFPGRFSGRQFSNSRSEMNVSTLELGDSALYLCASSSGLAGKNIQYFGAGTRLSVL.

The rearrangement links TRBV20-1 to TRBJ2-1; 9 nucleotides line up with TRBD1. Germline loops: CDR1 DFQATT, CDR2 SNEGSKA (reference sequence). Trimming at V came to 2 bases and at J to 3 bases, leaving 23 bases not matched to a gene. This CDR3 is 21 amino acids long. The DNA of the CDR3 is TGCAGTGCTAGATCTTACGGGACAGGGCCGAACCTCCGGCCCGTCTACAATGAGCAGTTCTTC. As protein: CSARSYGTGPNLRPVYNEQFF.

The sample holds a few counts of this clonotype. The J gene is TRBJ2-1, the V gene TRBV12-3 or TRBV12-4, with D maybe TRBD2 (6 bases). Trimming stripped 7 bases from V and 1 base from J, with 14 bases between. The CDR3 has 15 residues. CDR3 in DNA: TGTGCCAGCATTCTTAGCGGACGATCCTACAATGAGCAGTTCTTC. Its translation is CASILSGRSYNEQFF.